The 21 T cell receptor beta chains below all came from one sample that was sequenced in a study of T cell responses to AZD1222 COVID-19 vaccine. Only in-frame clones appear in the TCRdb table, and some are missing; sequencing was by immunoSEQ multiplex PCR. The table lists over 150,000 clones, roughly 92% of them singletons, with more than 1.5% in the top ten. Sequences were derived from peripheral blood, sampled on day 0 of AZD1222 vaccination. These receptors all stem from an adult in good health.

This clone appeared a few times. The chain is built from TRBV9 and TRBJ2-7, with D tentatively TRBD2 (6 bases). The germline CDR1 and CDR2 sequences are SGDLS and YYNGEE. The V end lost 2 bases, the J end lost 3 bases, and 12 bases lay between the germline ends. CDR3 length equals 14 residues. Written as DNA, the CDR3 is TGTGCCAGCAGCGTCGGGGGAGAGATCTACGAGCAGTACTTC. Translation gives CASSVGGEIYEQYF.

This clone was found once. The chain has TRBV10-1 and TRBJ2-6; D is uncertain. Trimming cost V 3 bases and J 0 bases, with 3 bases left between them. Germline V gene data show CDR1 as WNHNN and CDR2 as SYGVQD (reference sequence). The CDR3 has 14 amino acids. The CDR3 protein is CASSDSSGANVLTF. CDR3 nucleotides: TGCGCCAGCAGTGATAGCTCTGGGGCCAACGTCCTGACTTTC.

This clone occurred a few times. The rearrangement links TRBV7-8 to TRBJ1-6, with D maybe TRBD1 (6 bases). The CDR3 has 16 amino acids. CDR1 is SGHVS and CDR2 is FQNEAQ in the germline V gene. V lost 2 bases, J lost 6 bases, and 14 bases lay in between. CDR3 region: CASSLNSDSFNSPLHF. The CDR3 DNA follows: TGTGCCAGCAGCTTAAACTCGGACAGTTTTAATTCACCCCTCCACTTT. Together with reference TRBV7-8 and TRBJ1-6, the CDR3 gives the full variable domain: GAGVSQSPRYKVAKRGQDVALRCDPISGHVSLFWYQQALGQGPEFLTYFQNEAQLDKSGLPSDRFFAERPEGSVSTLKIQRTQQEDSAVYLCASSLNSDSFNSPLHFGNGTRLTVT.

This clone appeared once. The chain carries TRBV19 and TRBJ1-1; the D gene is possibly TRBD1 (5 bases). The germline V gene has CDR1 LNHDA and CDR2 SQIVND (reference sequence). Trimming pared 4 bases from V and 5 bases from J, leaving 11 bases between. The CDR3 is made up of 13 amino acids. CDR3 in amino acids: CASSTGAGTEAFF. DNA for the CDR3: TGTGCCAGTAGTACTGGGGCGGGGACTGAAGCTTTCTTT.

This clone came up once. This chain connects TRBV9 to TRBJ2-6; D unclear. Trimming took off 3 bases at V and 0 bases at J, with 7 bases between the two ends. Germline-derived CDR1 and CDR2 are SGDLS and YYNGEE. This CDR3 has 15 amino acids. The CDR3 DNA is TGTGCCAGCAGCGCCCTCCGCTCTGGGGCCAACGTCCTGACTTTC. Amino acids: CASSALRSGANVLTF.

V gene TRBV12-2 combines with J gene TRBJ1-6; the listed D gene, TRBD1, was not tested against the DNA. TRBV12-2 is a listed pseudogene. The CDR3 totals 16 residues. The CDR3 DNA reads TGTGCAAGTCGCTTAGAAATGGCCAGCTATAATTCACCCCTCCACTTT. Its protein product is CASRLEMASYNSPLHF.

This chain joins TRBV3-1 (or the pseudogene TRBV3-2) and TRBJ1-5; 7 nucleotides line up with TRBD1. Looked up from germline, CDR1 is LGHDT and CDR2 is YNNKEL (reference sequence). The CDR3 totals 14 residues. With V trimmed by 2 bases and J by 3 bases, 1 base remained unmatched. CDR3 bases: TGTGCCAGCAGCCAAACAGGGGTCAATCAGCCCCAGCATTTT. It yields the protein CASSQTGVNQPQHF.

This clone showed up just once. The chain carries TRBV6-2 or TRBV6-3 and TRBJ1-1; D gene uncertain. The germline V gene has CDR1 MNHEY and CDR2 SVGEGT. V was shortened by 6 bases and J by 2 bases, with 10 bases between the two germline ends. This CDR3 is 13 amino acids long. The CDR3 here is CASSHTRNTEAFF. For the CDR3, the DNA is TGTGCCAGCAGCCACACAAGAAACACTGAAGCTTTCTTT.

CDR3 DNA: TGTGCCACCAGCCCCGACGTTGGGAGTCCCTATGGCTACACCTTC. This sequence encodes CATSPDVGSPYGYTF. The V gene is TRBV15, the J gene TRBJ1-2; D remains unclear. The V gene's germline CDR1 is LNHNV and CDR2 YYDKDF (reference sequence). V lost 5 bases and J lost 4, with 17 bases in between. There are 15 residues in the CDR3.

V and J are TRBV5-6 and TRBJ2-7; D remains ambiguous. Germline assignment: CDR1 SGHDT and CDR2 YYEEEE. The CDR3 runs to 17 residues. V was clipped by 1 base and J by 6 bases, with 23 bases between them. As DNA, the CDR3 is TGTGCCAGCAGCTTGACCTATAAAGGACCGCGAGATTTCGAGCAGTACTTC. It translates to CASSLTYKGPRDFEQYF.

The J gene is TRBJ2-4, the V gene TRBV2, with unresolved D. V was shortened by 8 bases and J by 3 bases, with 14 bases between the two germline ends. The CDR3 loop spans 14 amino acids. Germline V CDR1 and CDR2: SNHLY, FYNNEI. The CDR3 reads CASSTSMDKNIQYF. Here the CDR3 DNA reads TGTGCCAGCTCCACGTCCATGGACAAAAACATTCAGTACTTC.

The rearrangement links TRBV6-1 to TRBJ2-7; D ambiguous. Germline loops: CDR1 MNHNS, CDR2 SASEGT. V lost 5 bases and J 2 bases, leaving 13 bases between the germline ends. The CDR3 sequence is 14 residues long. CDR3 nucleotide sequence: TGTGCCAGCAGTCATATTCAAGGTCCCTACGAGCAGTACTTC. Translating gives CASSHIQGPYEQYF.

CDR3 loop: CASSVSGGPDTQYF. Here the CDR3 DNA reads TGTGCCAGTAGTGTGAGCGGGGGACCAGATACGCAGTATTTT. The rearrangement links TRBV19 to TRBJ2-3; 8 nucleotides agree with TRBD2. The CDR3 is made up of 14 amino acids. The germline V gene has CDR1 LNHDA and CDR2 SQIVND (reference sequence). V lost 5 bases and J lost 4; bases outside the gene matches: 5. The complete variable domain, with remaining parts taken from reference TRBV19 and TRBJ2-3, reads DGGITQSPKYLFRKEGQNVTLSCEQNLNHDAMYWYRQDPGQGLRLIYYSQIVNDFQKGDIAEGYSVSREKKESFPLTVTSAQKNPTAFYLCASSVSGGPDTQYFGPGTRLTVL.

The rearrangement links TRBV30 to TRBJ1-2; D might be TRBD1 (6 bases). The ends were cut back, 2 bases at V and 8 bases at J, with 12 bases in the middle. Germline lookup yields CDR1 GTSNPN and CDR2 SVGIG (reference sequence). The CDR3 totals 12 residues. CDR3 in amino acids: CAWSWGAGGYTF. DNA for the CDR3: TGTGCCTGGAGTTGGGGGGCGGGCGGCTACACCTTC.

The CDR3: CASSNTDNYGYTF. As DNA, the CDR3 is TGTGCCAGTAGTAATACGGATAACTATGGCTACACCTTC. J is TRBJ1-2 and V is TRBV19; no clear D. The CDR3 runs to 13 residues. Trimming took 4 bases from V and 1 from J, leaving 7 bases between them. Germline V CDR1 and CDR2: LNHDA, SQIVND (reference sequence).

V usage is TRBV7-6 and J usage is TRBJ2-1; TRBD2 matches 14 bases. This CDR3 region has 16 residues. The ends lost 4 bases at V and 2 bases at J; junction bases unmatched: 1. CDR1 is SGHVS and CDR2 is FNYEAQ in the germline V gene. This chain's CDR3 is CASSSGLAGAYNEQFF. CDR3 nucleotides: TGTGCCAGCAGCTCGGGACTAGCGGGGGCCTACAATGAGCAGTTCTTC.

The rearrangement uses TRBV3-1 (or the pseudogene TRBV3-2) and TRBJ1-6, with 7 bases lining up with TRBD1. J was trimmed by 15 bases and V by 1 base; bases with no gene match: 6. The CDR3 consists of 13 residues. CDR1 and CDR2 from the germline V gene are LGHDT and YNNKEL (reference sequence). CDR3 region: CASSQVQGNSLHF. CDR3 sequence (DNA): TGTGCCAGCAGCCAAGTACAGGGGAATAGCCTCCACTTT.

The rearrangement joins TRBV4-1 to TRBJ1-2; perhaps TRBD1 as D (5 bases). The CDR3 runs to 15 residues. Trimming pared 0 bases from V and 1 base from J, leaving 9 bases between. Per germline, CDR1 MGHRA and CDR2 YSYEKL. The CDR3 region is CASSQELGDNYGYTF. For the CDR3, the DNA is TGCGCCAGCAGCCAAGAATTGGGGGATAACTATGGCTACACCTTC.

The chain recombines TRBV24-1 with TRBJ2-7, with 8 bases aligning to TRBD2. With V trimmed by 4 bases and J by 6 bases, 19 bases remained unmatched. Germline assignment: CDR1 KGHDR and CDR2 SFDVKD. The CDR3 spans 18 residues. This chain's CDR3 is CATSEHTSGVPLPREQYF. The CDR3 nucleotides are TGTGCCACCAGTGAACATACTAGCGGTGTACCTCTCCCTCGCGAGCAGTACTTC.

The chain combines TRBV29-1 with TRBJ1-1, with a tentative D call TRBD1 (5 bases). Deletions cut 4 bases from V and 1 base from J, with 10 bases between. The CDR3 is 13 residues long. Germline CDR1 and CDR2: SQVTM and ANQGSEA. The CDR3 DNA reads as TGCAGCGTTGCAGGGTTGGCGAACACTGAAGCTTTCTTT. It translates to CSVAGLANTEAFF.

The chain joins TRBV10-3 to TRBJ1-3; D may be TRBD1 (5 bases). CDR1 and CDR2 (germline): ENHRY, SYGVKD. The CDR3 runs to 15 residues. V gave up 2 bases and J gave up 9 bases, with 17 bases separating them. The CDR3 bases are TGTGCCATCAGTGAGGCGGGACCAAAGTTGGCCACCATATATTTT. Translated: CAISEAGPKLATIYF.